The 3 T cell receptor beta chains presented below share a single source sample, sequenced in a study of blood T cell repertoires in COVID-19. The table came from immunoSEQ multiplex PCR; TCRdb's copy has only in-frame clones and leaves some out. Among a few hundred thousand clones listed, around 89% were seen once. Source material: PBMCs or T cells enriched from blood (not recorded which). The receptors were sampled from a woman between 25 and 40 years old who had recovered from COVID-19.

The J gene is TRBJ1-2, the V gene TRBV28, with D perhaps matching TRBD1 (5 bases). V gave up 4 bases and J gave up 4 bases, with 7 bases separating them. The CDR3 has 12 amino acids. Germline V gives CDR1 MDHEN, CDR2 SYDVKM. The chain's CDR3 is CASSSGSYGYTF. The CDR3 DNA reads as TGTGCCAGCAGTTCAGGGTCCTATGGCTACACCTTC.

The rearrangement links TRBV13 to TRBJ1-2; TRBD1 is a possible D gene (5 bases). V was clipped by 4 bases and J by 4 bases, with 16 bases between them. Germline CDR1 reads PRHDT; CDR2 reads FYEKMQ (reference sequence). The CDR3 contains 15 residues. Written as DNA, the CDR3 is TGTGCCAGCAGCTCCCCGATCAGGGCTGGCTATGGCTACACCTTC. Translated: CASSSPIRAGYGYTF.

This clone has a single count. The rearrangement links TRBV9 to TRBJ1-1; the D is unclear. CDR1 is SGDLS, CDR2 YYNGEE, per germline. Trimming stripped 4 bases from V and 3 bases from J, with 13 bases between. This CDR3 is built from 14 residues. The CDR3 region has the DNA TGTGCCAGCAGCCTTCTCGGGAGGGACACTGAAGCTTTCTTT. It codes for CASSLLGRDTEAFF. Supplemented by reference TRBV9 and TRBJ1-1, the full variable domain reads DSGVTQTPKHLITATGQRVTLRCSPRSGDLSVYWYQQSLDQGLQFLIQYYNGEERAKGNILERFSAQQFPDLHSELNLSSLELGDSALYFCASSLLGRDTEAFFGQGTRLTVV.